The TCR beta chain described here comes from a study of regulatory T cells in long-lasting Graves disease. Study-level results: Thyroid tissue went unstudied; only peripheral blood was examined. Persistent Graves' cases showed lower TCR diversity than newly diagnosed cases.

Time point: newly diagnosed GD, antithyroid drugs for less than 3 months. Isolated PBMC RNA provided the starting material for the TCR library. Construction of the TCR beta libraries employed iRepertoire HTBI primers in conjunction with Arm-PCR of CDR3 regions. Authors' analysis steps: Identification yielded 55 to 75 TRBV and around 15 TRBJ segments across samples. TCRdb re-called the multiplex PCR reads through MiXCR, storing one row per CDR3 protein. The V and J calls follow TCRdb's processing rather than the paper's. The sample shows hundreds of thousands of distinct CDR3 sequences, more than 10% of them seen only once. Turning to this clonotype: Its antigen is as yet unknown. Possible read error: a much larger clone is one base away.

These data are also associated with another study on T cells in Graves' hyperthyroidism and ophthalmopathy. That report notes: Recently diagnosed hyperthyroidism of less than 2 months' duration affected patients aged 18 to 65.

Specimen: peripheral blood mononuclear cells (PBMCs), collected at new diagnosis, from a patient treated with antithyroid drugs. The sequence was obtained from a woman aged 25-40 years with Graves disease.

The CDR3 spells CASSPRTGGSHNEQFF. Written as DNA, the CDR3 is TGTGCCAGCAGCCCCAGGACAGGGGGGTCCCACAATGAGCAGTTCTTC. The chain has TRBV11-3 and TRBJ2-1, with 10 bases aligning to TRBD1. Per the germline V gene, CDR1 is SGHNT and CDR2 is YENEEA. This CDR3 is 16 amino acids long. Trimming took 5 bases from V and 5 from J; bases not matched to a gene: 9.